This TCR beta chain originates from a study of breast tumors, draining lymph nodes, adjacent tissues. The lymph nodes were axillary draining lymph nodes from breast cancer patients. The ends lost 7 bases at V and 4 bases at J; junction bases unmatched: 6. Germline assignment: CDR1 MNHEY and CDR2 SMNVEV (reference sequence). This CDR3 has 13 amino acids. From the multiplex PCR reads, TCRdb called clonotypes with MiXCR, one entry per CDR3 protein. The table has fewer than 200,000 distinct CDR3 sequences, roughly a third seen once. The receptor was derived from a female donor with breast cancer. Some clones in this sample may be carry-over from other donors' samples. The source material was axillary lymph node tissue. The genes are TRBV27 and TRBJ2-7; 8 bases map to TRBD2. The CDR3, as DNA: TGTGCCAGCATTAGCGGGGTGGATTACGAGCAGTACTTC. It yields the protein CASISGVDYEQYF.